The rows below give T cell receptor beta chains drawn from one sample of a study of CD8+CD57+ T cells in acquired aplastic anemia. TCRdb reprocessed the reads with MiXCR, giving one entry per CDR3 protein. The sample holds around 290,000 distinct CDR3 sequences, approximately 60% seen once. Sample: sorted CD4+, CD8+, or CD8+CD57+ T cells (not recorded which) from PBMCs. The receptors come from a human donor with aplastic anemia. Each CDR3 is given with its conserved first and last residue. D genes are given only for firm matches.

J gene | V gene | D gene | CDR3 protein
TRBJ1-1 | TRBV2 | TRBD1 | CASSGQGMGTEAFF
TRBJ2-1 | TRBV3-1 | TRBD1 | CASSQELQGAGNEQFF
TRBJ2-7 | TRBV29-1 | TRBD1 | CSVEQGVREQYF
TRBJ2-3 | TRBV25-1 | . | CASTTGRREYF
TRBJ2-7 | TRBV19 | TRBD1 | CASSTALGQDPYEQYF
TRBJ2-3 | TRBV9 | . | CASSATQANTDTQYF
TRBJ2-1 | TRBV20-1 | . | CSAKAQGEQFF
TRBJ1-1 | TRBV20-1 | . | CSARRQDNTEAFF
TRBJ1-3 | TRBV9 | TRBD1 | CASSDRGGNTIYF
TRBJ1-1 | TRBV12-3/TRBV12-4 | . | CASVGYGGANTEAFF
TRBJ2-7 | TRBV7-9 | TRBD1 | CASSFTGVDDNF
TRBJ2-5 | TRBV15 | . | CATSVRTELGAQYF